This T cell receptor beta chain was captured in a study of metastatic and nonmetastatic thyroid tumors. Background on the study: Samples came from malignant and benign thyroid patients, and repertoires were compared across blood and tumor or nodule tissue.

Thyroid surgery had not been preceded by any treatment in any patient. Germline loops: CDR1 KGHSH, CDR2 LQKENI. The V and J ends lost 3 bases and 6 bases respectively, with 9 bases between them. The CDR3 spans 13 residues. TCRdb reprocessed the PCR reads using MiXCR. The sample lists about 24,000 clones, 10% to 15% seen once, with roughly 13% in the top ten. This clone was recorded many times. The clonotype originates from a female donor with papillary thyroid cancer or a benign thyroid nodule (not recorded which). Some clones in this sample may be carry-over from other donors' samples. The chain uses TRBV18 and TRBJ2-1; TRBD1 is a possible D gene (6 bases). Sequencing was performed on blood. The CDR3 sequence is CASSPGHRNEQFF. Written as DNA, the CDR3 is TGTGCCAGCTCACCGGGACACCGCAATGAGCAGTTCTTC. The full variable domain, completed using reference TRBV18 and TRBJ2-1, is NAGVMQNPRHLVRRRGQEARLRCSPMKGHSHVYWYRQLPEEGLKFMVYLQKENIIDESGMPKERFSAEFPKEGPSILRIQQVVRGDSAAYFCASSPGHRNEQFFGPGTRLTVL.